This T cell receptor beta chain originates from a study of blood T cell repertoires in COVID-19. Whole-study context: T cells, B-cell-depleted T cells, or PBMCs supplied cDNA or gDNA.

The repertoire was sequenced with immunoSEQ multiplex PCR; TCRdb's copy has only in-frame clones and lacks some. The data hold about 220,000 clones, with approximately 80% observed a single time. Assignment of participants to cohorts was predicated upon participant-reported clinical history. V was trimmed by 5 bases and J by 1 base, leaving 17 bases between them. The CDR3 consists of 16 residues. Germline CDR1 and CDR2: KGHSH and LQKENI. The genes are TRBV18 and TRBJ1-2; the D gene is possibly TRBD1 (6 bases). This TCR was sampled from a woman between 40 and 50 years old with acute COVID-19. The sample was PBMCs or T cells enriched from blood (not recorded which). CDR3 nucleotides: TGTGCCAGCTCAACCTCTCCCGGGACAAGTAACTATGGCTACACCTTC. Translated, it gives CASSTSPGTSNYGYTF.